The 5 T cell receptor beta chains reported below all come from one sample, sequenced in a study of CD8 T cells in Susac syndrome. Random hexamers were used to reverse transcribe the RNA input (about 0.45 to 1 ug). In TCRdb, the immunoSEQ multiplex PCR reads were re-called with MiXCR into one record per CDR3 protein. The sample records about 180,000 distinct CDR3 sequences, approximately 95% being singletons. The sequenced material came from CD8+ T cells from PBMCs. These receptors all come from a human donor with multiple sclerosis.

The rearrangement links TRBV28 to TRBJ2-1; TRBD2 matches 11 bases. Trimming at V came to 2 bases and at J to 4 bases, leaving 4 bases not matched to a gene. CDR1 and CDR2 (germline): MDHEN, SYDVKM. The CDR3 consists of 16 residues. CDR3 amino acids: CASSLTSGRPYNEQFF. The DNA for the CDR3 is TGTGCCAGCAGTTTAACTAGCGGGAGACCTTACAATGAGCAGTTCTTC.

This chain joins TRBV9 and TRBJ1-4, with a weak D call TRBD1 (5 bases). Per the germline V gene, CDR1 is SGDLS and CDR2 is YYNGEE. The V end lost 0 bases, the J end lost 7 bases, and 10 bases lay between the germline ends. This CDR3 has 14 amino acids. For the CDR3, the DNA is TGTGCCAGCAGCGTAGCTGGGGGATTTGAAAAACTGTTTTTT. Its protein is CASSVAGGFEKLFF.

V is TRBV5-6 and J is TRBJ2-7; possibly TRBD1 for D (5 bases). V lost 3 bases to trimming and J lost 0 bases, with 10 bases between them. This CDR3 contains 14 residues. Looked up from germline, CDR1 is SGHDT and CDR2 is YYEEEE. DNA for the CDR3: TGTGCCAGCAGCTCACGACAGAGCTCCTACGAGCAGTACTTC. Its translation: CASSSRQSSYEQYF. Full variable domain (missing parts from reference TRBV5-6 and TRBJ2-7): DAGVTQSPTHLIKTRGQQVTLRCSPKSGHDTVSWYQQALGQGPQFIFQYYEEEERQRGNFPDRFSGHQFPNYSSELNVNALLLGDSALYLCASSSRQSSYEQYFGPGTRLTVT.

The V and J genes are TRBV9 and TRBJ2-2; tentatively, D is TRBD2 (5 bases). V was pared by 4 bases and J by 2 bases, with 15 bases between. From germline, CDR1 is SGDLS and CDR2 YYNGEE. This CDR3 has 16 residues. The CDR3 DNA reads as TGTGCCAGCAGCCCTCGGACTGCCCCAAACACCGGGGAGCTGTTTTTT. This codes for CASSPRTAPNTGELFF.

This chain connects TRBV13 to TRBJ1-1; no clear D. V gave up 0 bases and J gave up 2 bases, with 10 bases separating them. Germline CDR1 is PRHDT and CDR2 is FYEKMQ (reference sequence). The CDR3 extends over 15 amino acids. CDR3 in amino acids: CASSLGLRANTEAFF. The CDR3 DNA reads TGTGCCAGCAGCTTAGGGTTAAGGGCCAACACTGAAGCTTTCTTT.